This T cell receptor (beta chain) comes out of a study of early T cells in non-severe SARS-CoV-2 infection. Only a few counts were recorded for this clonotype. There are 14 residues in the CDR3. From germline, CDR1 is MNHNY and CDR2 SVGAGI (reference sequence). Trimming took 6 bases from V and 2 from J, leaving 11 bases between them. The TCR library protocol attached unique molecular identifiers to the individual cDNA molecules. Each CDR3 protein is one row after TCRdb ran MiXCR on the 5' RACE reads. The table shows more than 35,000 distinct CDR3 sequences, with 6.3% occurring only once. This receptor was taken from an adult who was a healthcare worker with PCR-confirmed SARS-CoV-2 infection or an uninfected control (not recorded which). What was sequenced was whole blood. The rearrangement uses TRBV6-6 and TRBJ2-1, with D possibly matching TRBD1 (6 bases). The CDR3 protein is CASSPRGAYNEQFF. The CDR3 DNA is TGTGCCAGCAGCCCCAGGGGAGCCTACAATGAGCAGTTCTTC.